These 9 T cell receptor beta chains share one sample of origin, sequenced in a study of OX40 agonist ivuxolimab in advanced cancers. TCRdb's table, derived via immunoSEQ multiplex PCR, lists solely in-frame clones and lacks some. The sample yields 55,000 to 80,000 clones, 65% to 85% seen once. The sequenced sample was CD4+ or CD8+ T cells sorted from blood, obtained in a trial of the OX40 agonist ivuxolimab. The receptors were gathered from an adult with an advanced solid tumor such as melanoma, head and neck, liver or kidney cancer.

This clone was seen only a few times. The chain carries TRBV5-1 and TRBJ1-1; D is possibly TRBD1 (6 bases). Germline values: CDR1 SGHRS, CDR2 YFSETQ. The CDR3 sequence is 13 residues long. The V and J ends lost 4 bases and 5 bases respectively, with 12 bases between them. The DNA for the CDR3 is TGCGCCAGCAGCGAGGACAGAGGAACTGAAGCTTTCTTT. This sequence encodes CASSEDRGTEAFF.

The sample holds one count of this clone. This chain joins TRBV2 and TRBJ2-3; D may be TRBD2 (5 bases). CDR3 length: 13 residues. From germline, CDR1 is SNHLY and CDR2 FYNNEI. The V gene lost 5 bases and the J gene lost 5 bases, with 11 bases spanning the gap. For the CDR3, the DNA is TGTGCCAGCAGTTATCACGAGGGAGATACGCAGTATTTT. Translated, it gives CASSYHEGDTQYF.

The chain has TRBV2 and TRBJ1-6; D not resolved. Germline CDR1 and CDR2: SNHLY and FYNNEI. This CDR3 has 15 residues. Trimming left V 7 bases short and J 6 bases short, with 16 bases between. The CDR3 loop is CASNSDGGINSPLHF. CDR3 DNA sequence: TGTGCCAGCAACTCGGACGGTGGGATTAATTCACCCCTCCACTTT.

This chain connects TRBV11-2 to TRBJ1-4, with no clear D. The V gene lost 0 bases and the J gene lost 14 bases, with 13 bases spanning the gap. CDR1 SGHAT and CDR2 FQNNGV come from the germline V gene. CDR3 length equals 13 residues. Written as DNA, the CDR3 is TGTGCCAGCAGCTTAGATAGGCATGGTGGGCTGTTTTTT. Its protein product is CASSLDRHGGLFF. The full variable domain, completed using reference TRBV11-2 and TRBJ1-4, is EAGVAQSPRYKIIEKRQSVAFWCNPISGHATLYWYQQILGQGPKLLIQFQNNGVVDDSQLPKDRFSAERLKGVDSTLKIQPAKLEDSAVYLCASSLDRHGGLFFGSGTQLSVL.

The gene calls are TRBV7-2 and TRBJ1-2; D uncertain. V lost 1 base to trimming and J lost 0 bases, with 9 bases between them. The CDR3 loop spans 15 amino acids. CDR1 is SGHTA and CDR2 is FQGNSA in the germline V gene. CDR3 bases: TGTGCCAGCAGCTTAGTTTTAGGGCCTAACTATGGCTACACCTTC. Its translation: CASSLVLGPNYGYTF.

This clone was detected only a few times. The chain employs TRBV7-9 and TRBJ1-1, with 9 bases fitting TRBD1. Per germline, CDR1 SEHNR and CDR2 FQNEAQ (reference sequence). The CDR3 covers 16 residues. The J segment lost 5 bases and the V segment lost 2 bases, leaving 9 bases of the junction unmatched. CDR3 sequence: CASSLTSGQGFTEAFF. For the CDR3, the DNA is TGTGCCAGCAGCTTAACAAGCGGACAGGGGTTTACTGAAGCTTTCTTT.

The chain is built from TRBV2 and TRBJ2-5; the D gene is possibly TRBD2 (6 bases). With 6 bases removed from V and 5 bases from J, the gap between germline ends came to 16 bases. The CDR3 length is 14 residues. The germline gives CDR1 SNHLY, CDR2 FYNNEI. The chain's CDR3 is CASRGGRTIETQYF. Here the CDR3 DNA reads TGTGCCAGCAGAGGAGGGCGGACCATTGAGACCCAGTACTTC.

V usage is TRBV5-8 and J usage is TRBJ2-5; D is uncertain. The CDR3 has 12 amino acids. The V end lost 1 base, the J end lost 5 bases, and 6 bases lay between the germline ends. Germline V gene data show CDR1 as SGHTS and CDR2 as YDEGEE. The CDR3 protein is CASSLMYETQYF. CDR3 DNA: TGTGCCAGCAGCTTGATGTACGAGACCCAGTACTTC.

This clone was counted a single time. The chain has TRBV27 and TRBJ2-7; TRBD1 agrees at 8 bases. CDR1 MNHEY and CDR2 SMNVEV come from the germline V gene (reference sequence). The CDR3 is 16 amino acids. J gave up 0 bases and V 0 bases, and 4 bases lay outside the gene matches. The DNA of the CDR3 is TGTGCCAGCAGTTTATCCCACGGACAGGGCTCCTACGAGCAGTACTTC. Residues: CASSLSHGQGSYEQYF.